The T cell receptor beta chain under discussion was sequenced for a study of blood T cell repertoires in COVID-19. This CDR3 is 16 amino acids long. The germline V gene encodes CDR1 SGHDT and CDR2 YYEEEE. The ends lost 0 bases at V and 5 bases at J; junction bases unmatched: 7. As handled by the study authors: The authors estimated nucleated cell counts from reference gene primer amplification. Sequencing was performed with immunoSEQ multiplex PCR; in TCRdb, only in-frame clones are kept and a portion is missing. For V, J and clone size, that table is used; D and trimming come from the DNA. The sample lists more than 95,000 clones, roughly four fifths occurring once.

The sequencing input was peripheral blood. This TCR was recovered from a man aged 25 to 45 with COVID-19, enrolled during active disease. V usage is TRBV5-6 and J usage is TRBJ1-4; 7 nucleotides align to TRBD1. The CDR3 loop reads CASSLGSGTVNEKLFF. The DNA for the CDR3 is TGTGCCAGCAGCTTGGGGTCCGGGACAGTCAATGAAAAACTGTTTTTT. Full variable domain (rest looked up from reference TRBV5-6 and TRBJ1-4): DAGVTQSPTHLIKTRGQQVTLRCSPKSGHDTVSWYQQALGQGPQFIFQYYEEEERQRGNFPDRFSGHQFPNYSSELNVNALLLGDSALYLCASSLGSGTVNEKLFFGSGTQLSVL.